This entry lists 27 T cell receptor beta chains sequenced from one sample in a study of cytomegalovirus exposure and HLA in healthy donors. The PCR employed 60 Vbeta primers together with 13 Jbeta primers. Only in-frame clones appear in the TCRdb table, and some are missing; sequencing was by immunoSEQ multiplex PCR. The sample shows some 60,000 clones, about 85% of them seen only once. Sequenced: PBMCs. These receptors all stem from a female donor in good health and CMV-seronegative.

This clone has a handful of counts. The CDR3 DNA reads TGTGCCAGCAGCCCCCAGGGGGCTGGGGCTTTCTTT. This sequence encodes CASSPQGAGAFF. The chain links TRBV11-2 to TRBJ1-1, with 8 bases matching TRBD1. CDR3 length equals 12 residues. The V gene end was trimmed by 5 bases and the J gene end by 11 bases; junction bases not matched to a gene: 7. CDR1 is SGHAT, CDR2 FQNNGV, per germline. Full variable domain (rest looked up from reference TRBV11-2 and TRBJ1-1): EAGVAQSPRYKIIEKRQSVAFWCNPISGHATLYWYQQILGQGPKLLIQFQNNGVVDDSQLPKDRFSAERLKGVDSTLKIQPAKLEDSAVYLCASSPQGAGAFFGQGTRLTVV.

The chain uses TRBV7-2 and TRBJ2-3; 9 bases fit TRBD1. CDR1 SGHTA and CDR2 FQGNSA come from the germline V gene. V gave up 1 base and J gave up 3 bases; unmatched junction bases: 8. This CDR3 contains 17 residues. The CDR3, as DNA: TGTGCCAGCAGCTTAGGCGGCTGGGACAGGGCTACAGATACGCAGTATTTT. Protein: CASSLGGWDRATDTQYF. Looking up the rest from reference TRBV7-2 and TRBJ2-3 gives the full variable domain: GAGVSQSPSNKVTEKGKDVELRCDPISGHTALYWYRQSLGQGLEFLIYFQGNSAPDKSGLPSDRFSAERTGGSVSTLTIQRTQQEDSAVYLCASSLGGWDRATDTQYFGPGTRLTVL.

Written as DNA, the CDR3 is TGTGCCAGCAGCGTACTGGGAGGGAATTCACCCCTCCACTTT. It translates to CASSVLGGNSPLHF. The chain carries TRBV9 and TRBJ1-6; D unclear. Germline assignment: CDR1 SGDLS and CDR2 YYNGEE. The CDR3 sequence is 14 residues long. Trimming stripped 1 base from V and 7 bases from J, with 9 bases between.

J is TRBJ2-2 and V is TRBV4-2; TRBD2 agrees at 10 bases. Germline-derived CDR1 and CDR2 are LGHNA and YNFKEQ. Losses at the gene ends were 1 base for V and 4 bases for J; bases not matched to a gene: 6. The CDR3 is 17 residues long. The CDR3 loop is CASSQALAGAGTGELFF. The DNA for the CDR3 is TGTGCCAGCAGCCAAGCTCTAGCGGGAGCGGGCACCGGGGAGCTGTTTTTT.

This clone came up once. The CDR3 is CASSSTYGGPTDTQYF. The CDR3 DNA reads as TGTGCCAGCAGCTCGACCTACGGGGGGCCCACAGATACGCAGTATTTT. The gene calls are TRBV13 and TRBJ2-3, with D perhaps matching TRBD2 (7 bases). Germline V gene data show CDR1 as PRHDT and CDR2 as FYEKMQ (reference sequence). The CDR3 has 16 amino acids. V lost 4 bases and J lost 2, with 16 bases in between. Full variable domain (remainder filled in from reference TRBV13 and TRBJ2-3): AAGVIQSPRHLIKEKRETATLKCYPIPRHDTVYWYQQGPGQDPQFLISFYEKMQSDKGSIPDRFSAQQFSDYHSELNMSSLELGDSALYFCASSSTYGGPTDTQYFGPGTRLTVL.

CDR3 coding DNA: TGTGCCAGCAGCGTAGGAACCATTAGAAATGAGCAGTTCTTC. It is translated as CASSVGTIRNEQFF. V usage is TRBV9 and J usage is TRBJ2-1; D gene uncertain. Germline V gives CDR1 SGDLS, CDR2 YYNGEE. V was trimmed by 0 bases and J by 7 bases, leaving 11 bases between them. This CDR3 has 14 residues.

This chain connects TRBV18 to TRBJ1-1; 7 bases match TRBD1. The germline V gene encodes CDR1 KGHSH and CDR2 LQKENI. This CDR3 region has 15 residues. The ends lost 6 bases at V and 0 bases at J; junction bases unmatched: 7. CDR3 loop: CASSPSTGVNTEAFF. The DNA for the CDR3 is TGTGCCAGCTCGCCATCAACAGGGGTGAACACTGAAGCTTTCTTT.

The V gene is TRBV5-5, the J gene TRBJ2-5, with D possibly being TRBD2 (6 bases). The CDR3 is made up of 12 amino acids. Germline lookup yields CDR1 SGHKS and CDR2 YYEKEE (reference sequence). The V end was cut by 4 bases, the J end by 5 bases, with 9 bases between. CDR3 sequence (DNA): TGTGCCAGCAGCCGACGGGGGGAGACCCAGTACTTC. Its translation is CASSRRGETQYF.

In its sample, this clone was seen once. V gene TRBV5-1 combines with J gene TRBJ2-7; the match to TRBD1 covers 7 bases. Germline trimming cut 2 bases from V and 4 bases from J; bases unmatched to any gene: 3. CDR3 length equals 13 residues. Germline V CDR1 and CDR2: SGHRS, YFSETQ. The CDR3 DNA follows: TGCGCCAGCAGCTTAGACAGGGTTTACGAGCAGTACTTC. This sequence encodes CASSLDRVYEQYF.

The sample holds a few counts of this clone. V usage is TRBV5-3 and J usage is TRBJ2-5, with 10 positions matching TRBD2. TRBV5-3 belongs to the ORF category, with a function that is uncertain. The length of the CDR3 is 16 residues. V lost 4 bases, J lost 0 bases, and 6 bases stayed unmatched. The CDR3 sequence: CARSRSTSGYQETQYF. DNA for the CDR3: TGTGCCAGAAGCCGATCGACTAGCGGGTACCAAGAGACCCAGTACTTC.

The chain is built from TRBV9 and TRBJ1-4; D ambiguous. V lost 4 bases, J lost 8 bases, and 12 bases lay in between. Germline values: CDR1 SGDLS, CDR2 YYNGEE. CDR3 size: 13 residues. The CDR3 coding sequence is TGTGCCAGCAGCCCCCCGGGGAGGGAAAAACTGTTTTTT. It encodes CASSPPGREKLFF.

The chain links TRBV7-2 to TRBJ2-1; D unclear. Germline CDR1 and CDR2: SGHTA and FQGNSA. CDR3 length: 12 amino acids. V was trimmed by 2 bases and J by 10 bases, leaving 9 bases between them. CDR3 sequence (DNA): TGTGCCAGCAGCTTACCCAGCGACGAGCAGTTCTTC. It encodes CASSLPSDEQFF.

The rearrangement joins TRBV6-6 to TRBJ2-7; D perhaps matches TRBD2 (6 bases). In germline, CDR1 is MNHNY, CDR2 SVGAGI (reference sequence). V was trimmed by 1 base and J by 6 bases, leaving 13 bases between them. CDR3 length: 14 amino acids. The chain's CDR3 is CASSYLTEGSEQYF. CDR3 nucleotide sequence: TGTGCCAGCAGTTACTTGACGGAGGGTAGCGAGCAGTACTTC.

DNA of the CDR3: TGCGCCAGCAGCACGTTAGAGGAGCAGTTCTTC. Protein sequence: CASSTLEEQFF. The rearrangement joins TRBV5-1 to TRBJ2-1, with D hard to call. Germline-derived CDR1 and CDR2 are SGHRS and YFSETQ. V was trimmed by 4 bases and J by 10 bases, leaving 9 bases between them. The CDR3 totals 11 residues.

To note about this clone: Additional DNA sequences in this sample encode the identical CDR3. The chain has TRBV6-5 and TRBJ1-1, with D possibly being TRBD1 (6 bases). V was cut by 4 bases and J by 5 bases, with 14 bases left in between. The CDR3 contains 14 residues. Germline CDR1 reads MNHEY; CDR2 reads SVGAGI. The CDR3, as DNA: TGTGCCAGCAGTTGGGGGCAGGTGAGGACTGAAGCTTTCTTT. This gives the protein CASSWGQVRTEAFF.

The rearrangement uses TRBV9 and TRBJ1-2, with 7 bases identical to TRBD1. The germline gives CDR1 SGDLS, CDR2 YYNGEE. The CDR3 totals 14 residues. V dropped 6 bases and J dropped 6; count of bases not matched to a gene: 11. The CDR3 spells CASTETGERDGYTF. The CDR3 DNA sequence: TGTGCCAGCACCGAAACAGGGGAAAGGGATGGCTACACCTTC.

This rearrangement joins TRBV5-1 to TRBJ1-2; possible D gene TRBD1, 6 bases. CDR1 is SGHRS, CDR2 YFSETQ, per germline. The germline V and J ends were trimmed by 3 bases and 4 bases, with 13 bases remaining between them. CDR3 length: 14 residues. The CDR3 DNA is TGCGCCAGCAGCTCCGGACAGACAGCCTATGGCTACACCTTC. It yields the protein CASSSGQTAYGYTF.

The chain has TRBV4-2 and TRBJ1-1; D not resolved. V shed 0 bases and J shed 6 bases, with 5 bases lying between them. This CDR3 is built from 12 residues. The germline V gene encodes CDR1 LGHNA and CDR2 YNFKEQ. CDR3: CASSQDYSEAFF. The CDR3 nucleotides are TGTGCCAGCAGCCAAGATTACTCTGAAGCTTTCTTT.

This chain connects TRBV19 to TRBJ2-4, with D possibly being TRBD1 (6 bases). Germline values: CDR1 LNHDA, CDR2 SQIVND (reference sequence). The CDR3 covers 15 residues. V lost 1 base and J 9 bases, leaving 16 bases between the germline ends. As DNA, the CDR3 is TGTGCCAGTAGTATAGCGGCAACAGGGACGGTCATTCAGTACTTC. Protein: CASSIAATGTVIQYF.

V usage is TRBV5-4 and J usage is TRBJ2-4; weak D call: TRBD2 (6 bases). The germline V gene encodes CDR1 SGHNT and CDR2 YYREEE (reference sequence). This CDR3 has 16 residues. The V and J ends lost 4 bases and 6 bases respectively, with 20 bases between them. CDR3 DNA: TGTGCCAGCAGCCTCGGGGGTAGGGCGGGAATAAACATTCAGTACTTC. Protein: CASSLGGRAGINIQYF.

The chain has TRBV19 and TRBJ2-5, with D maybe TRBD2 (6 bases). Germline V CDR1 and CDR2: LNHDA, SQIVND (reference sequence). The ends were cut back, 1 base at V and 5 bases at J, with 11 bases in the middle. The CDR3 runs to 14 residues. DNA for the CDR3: TGTGCCAGTAGTATAGCCCCAGGGAGGGAGACCCAGTACTTC. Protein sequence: CASSIAPGRETQYF. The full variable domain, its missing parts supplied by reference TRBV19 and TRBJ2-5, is DGGITQSPKYLFRKEGQNVTLSCEQNLNHDAMYWYRQDPGQGLRLIYYSQIVNDFQKGDIAEGYSVSREKKESFPLTVTSAQKNPTAFYLCASSIAPGRETQYFGPGTRLLVL.

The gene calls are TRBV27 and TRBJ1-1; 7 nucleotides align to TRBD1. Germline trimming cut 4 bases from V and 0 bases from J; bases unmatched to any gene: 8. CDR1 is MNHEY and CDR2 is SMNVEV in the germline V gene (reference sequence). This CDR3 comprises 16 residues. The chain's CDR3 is CASSSPPGTVNTEAFF. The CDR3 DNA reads TGTGCCAGCAGTTCTCCCCCCGGGACAGTGAACACTGAAGCTTTCTTT.

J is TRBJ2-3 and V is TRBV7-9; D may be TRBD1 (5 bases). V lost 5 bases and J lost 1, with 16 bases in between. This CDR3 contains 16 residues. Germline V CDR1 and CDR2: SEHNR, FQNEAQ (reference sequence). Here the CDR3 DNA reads TGTGCCAGCAGCGTAATGGGTCAGGGTCGCACAGATACGCAGTATTTT. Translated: CASSVMGQGRTDTQYF.

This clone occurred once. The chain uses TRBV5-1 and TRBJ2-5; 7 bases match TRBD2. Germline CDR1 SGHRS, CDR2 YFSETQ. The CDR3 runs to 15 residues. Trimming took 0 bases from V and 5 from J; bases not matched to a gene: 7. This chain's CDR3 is CASSLEGGRGETQYF. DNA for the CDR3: TGCGCCAGCAGCTTGGAGGGAGGGAGAGGGGAGACCCAGTACTTC.

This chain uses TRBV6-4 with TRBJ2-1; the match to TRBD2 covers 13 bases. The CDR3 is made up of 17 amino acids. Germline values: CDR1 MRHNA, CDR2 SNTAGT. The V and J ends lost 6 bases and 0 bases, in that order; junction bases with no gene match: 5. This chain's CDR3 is CASSRLAGGPSYNEQFF. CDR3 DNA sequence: TGTGCCAGCAGCAGACTAGCGGGGGGCCCCTCCTACAATGAGCAGTTCTTC.

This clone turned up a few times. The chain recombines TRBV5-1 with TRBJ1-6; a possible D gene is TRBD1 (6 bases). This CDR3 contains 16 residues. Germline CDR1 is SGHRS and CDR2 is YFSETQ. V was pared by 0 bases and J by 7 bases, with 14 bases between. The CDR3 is CASSLAGGASNSPLHF. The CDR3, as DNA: TGCGCCAGCAGCTTGGCCGGGGGGGCGAGCAATTCACCCCTCCACTTT.

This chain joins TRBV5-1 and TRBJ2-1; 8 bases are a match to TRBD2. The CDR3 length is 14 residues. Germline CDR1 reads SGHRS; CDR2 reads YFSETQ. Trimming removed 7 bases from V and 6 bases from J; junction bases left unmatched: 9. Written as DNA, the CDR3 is TGCGCCAGCGGACCGAGCGGGGGCGTCAATGAGCAGTTCTTC. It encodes CASGPSGGVNEQFF.